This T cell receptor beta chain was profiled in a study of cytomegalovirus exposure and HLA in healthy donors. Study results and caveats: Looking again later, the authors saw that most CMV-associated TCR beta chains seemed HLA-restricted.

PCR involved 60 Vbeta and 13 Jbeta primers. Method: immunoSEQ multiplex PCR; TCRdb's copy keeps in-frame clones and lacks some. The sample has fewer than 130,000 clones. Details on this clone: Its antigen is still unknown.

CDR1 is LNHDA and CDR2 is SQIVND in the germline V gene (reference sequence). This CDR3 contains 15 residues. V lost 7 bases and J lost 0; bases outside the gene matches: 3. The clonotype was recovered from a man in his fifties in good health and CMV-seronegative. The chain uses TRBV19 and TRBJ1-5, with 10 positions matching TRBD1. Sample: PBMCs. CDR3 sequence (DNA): TGTGCCAGTACTCGGACAGGGGGTAGCAATCAGCCCCAGCATTTT. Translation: CASTRTGGSNQPQHF.